This T cell receptor (beta chain) comes out of a study of blood T cell repertoires in COVID-19. Study summary: There were acute and convalescent COVID-19 samples, and they came from the United States, Italy and Spain.

A Seattle source enrolled patients during active infection and followed them longitudinally. V shed 5 bases, J shed 3 bases, and the junction held 5 bases outside the gene matches. Germline assignment: CDR1 MDHEN and CDR2 SYDVKM. The CDR3 loop spans 14 amino acids. The protocol was immunoSEQ multiplex PCR, while the TCRdb copy is restricted to in-frame clones and leaves out a portion. The sample has approximately 120,000 clones, around 85% seen once. Sequenced input: peripheral blood. This chain joins TRBV28 and TRBJ2-7, with 9 bases aligning to TRBD1. This clonotype was obtained from a woman aged 80 or over with COVID-19, enrolled during active disease. As DNA, the CDR3 is TGTGCCAGCAGTCCGGGACAGGGAGACTACGAGCAGTACTTC. This translates into CASSPGQGDYEQYF.